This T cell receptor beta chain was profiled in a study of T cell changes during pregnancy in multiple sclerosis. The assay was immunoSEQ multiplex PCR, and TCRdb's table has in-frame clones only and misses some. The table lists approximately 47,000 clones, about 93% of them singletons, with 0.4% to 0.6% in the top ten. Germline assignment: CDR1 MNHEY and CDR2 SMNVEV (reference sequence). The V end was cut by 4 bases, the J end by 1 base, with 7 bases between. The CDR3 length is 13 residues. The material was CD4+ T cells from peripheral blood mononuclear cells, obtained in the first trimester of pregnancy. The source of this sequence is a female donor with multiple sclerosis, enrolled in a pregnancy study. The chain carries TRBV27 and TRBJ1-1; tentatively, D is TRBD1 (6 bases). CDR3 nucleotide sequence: TGTGCCAGCAGTTCGACAGGGAACACTGAAGCTTTCTTT. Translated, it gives CASSSTGNTEAFF.